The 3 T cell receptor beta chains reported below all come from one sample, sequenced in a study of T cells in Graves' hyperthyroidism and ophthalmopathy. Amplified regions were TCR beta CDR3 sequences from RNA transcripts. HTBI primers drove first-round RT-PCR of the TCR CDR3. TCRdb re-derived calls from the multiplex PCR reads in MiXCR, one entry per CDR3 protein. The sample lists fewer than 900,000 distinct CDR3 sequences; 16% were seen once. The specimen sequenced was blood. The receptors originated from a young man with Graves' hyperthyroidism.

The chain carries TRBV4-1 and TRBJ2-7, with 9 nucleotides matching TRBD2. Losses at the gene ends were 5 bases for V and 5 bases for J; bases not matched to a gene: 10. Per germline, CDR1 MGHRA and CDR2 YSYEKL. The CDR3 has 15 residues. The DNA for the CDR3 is TGCGCCAGCAGCTCCCGGATAGCGGGAGCAGACGAGCAGTACTTC. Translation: CASSSRIAGADEQYF.

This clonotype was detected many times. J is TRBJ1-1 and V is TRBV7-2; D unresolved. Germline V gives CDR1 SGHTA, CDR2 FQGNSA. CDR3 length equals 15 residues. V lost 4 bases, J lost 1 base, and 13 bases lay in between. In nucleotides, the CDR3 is TGTGCCAGCAGCTGGGGTGGCACACAGAACACTGAAGCTTTCTTT. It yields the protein CASSWGGTQNTEAFF.

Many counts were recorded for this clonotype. The CDR3 is CASSLPDRSYEQYF. The DNA of the CDR3 is TGCGCCAGCAGCTTGCCCGACAGGTCCTACGAGCAGTACTTC. The chain has TRBV5-1 and TRBJ2-7, with D possibly matching TRBD1 (6 bases). Looked up from germline, CDR1 is SGHRS and CDR2 is YFSETQ. Trimming took 1 base from V and 1 from J, leaving 9 bases between them. This CDR3 region has 14 residues.